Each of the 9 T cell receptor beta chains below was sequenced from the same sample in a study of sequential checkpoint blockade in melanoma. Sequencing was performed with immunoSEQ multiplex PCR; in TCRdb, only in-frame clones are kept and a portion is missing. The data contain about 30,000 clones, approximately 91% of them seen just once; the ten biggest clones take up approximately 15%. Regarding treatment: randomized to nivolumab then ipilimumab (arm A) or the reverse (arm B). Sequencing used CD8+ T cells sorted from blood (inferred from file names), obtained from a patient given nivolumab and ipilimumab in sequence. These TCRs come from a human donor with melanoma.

CDR3 nucleotide sequence: TGTGCCAGCAGCTTAGAAGGGGACTCTGGAAACACCATATATTTT. It yields the protein CASSLEGDSGNTIYF. The gene calls are TRBV11-2 and TRBJ1-3; tentatively, D is TRBD1 (5 bases). Germline-derived CDR1 and CDR2 are SGHAT and FQNNGV. Trimming stripped 0 bases from V and 0 bases from J, with 6 bases between. This CDR3 is built from 15 residues.

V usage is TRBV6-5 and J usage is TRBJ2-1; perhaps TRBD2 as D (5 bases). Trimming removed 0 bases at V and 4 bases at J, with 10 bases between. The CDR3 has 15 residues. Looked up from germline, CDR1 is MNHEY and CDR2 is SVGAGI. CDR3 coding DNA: TGTGCCAGCAGTTACTCCGACCGGGGATACAATGAGCAGTTCTTC. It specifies CASSYSDRGYNEQFF.

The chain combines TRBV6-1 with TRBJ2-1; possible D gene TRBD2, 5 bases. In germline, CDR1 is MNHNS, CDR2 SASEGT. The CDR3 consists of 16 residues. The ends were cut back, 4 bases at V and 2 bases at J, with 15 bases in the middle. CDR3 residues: CASSGETTPTYNEQFF. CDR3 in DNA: TGTGCCAGCAGTGGGGAGACTACCCCAACCTACAATGAGCAGTTCTTC.

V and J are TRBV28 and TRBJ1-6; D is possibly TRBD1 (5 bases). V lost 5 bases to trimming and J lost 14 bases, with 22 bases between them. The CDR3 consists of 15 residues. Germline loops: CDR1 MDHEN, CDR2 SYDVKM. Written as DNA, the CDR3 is TGTGCCAGCAGTCTACTATCGGGACTTCCCATCGCCCTCCACTTT. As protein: CASSLLSGLPIALHF. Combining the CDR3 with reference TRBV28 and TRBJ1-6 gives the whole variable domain DVKVTQSSRYLVKRTGEKVFLECVQDMDHENMFWYRQDPGLGLRLIYFSYDVKMKEKGDIPEGYSVSREKKERFSLILESASTNQTSMYLCASSLLSGLPIALHFGNGTRLTVT.

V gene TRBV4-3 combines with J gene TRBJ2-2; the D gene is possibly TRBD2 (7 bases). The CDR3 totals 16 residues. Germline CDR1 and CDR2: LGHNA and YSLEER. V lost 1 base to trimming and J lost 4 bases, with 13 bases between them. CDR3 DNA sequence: TGCGCCAGCAGCCAAGGAGGGGGGGCCAGCACCGGGGAGCTGTTTTTT. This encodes CASSQGGGASTGELFF.

CDR3 bases: TGTGCCTGGAGTGTAGACACGAACACTGAAGCTTTCTTT. It is translated as CAWSVDTNTEAFF. The rearrangement joins TRBV30 to TRBJ1-1, with unresolved D. Germline lookup yields CDR1 GTSNPN and CDR2 SVGIG (reference sequence). The V end lost 0 bases, the J end lost 1 base, and 6 bases lay between the germline ends. The CDR3 contains 13 residues.

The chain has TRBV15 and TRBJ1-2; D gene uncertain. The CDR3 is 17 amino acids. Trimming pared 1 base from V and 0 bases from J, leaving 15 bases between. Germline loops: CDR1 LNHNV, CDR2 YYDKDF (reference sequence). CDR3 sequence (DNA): TGTGCCACCAGCAGAGTTTTCACCCAGGAAGCTAACTATGGCTACACCTTC. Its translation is CATSRVFTQEANYGYTF.

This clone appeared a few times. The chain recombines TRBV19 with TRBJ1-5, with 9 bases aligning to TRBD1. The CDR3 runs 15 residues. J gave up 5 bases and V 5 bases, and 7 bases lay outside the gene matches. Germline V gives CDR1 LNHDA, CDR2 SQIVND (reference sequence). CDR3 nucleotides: TGTGCCAGTAGTCGGGACAGGGAGGGGGATCAGCCCCAGCATTTT. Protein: CASSRDREGDQPQHF. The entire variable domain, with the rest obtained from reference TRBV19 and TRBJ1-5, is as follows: DGGITQSPKYLFRKEGQNVTLSCEQNLNHDAMYWYRQDPGQGLRLIYYSQIVNDFQKGDIAEGYSVSREKKESFPLTVTSAQKNPTAFYLCASSRDREGDQPQHFGDGTRLSIL.

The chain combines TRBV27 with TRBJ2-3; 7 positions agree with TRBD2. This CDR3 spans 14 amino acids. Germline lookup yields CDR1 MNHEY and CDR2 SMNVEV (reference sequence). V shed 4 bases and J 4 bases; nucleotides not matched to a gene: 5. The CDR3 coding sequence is TGTGCCAGCAGTTCCCCAAGCGGGGCAGATACGCAGTATTTT. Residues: CASSSPSGADTQYF.